Included here is one T cell receptor beta chain sequence, with context. Stated time point: approximately twelve months of natalizumab therapy. The CDR3 runs to 12 residues. The V and J ends lost 1 base and 4 bases respectively, with 4 bases between them. The germline V gene encodes CDR1 SGHAT and CDR2 FQNNGV. Profiled with immunoSEQ multiplex PCR; TCRdb holds only in-frame clones, not every one. The table shows around 27,000 clones, with 90% occurring only once. The data derive from a study of multiple sclerosis patients with progressive multifocal leukoencephalopathy. This specimen consisted of PBMCs, obtained from a patient treated with natalizumab. The TCR was taken from a human donor with multiple sclerosis. The chain recombines TRBV11-2 with TRBJ2-5, with D hard to call. CDR3 sequence: CASSLGPETQYF. CDR3 sequence (DNA): TGTGCCAGCAGCTTAGGCCCAGAGACCCAGTACTTC. Looking up the rest from reference TRBV11-2 and TRBJ2-5 gives the full variable domain: EAGVAQSPRYKIIEKRQSVAFWCNPISGHATLYWYQQILGQGPKLLIQFQNNGVVDDSQLPKDRFSAERLKGVDSTLKIQPAKLEDSAVYLCASSLGPETQYFGPGTRLLVL.